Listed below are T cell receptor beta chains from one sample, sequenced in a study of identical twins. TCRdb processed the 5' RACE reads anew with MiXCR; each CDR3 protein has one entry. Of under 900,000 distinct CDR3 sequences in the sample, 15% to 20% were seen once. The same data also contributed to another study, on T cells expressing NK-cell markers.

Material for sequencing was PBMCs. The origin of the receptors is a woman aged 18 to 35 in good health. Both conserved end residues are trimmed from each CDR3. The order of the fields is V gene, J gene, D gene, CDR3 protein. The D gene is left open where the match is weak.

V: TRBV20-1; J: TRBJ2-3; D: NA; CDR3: SARDSGLRSTDTQY
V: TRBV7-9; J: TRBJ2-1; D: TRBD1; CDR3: ASSLAADRGRPGD
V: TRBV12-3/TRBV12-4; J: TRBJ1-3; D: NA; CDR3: ASTIARGSRNTIY
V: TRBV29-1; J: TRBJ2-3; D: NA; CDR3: SVAIAASTHTQY
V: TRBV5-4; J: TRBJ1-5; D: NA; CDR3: ASSLGPHQPQH
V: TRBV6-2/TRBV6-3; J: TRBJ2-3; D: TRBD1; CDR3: ASSFHRDRFQDTQY
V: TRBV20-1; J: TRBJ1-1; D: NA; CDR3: SAASGSNTEAF
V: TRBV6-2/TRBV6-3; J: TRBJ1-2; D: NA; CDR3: ASRQSANYGYT
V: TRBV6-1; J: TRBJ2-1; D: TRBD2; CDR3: ASKLAGAGEQF
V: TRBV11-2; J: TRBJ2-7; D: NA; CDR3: ASSFSTPPHEQY
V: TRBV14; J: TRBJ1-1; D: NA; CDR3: ASSQGIYTEAF
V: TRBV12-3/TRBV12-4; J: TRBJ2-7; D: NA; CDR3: ASSLRGVHEQY
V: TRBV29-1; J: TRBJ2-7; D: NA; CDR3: SVAGVDEQY
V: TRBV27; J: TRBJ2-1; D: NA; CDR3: ASSLGGGNNEQF
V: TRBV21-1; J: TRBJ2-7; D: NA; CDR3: AGLRGVDRGTNEQY
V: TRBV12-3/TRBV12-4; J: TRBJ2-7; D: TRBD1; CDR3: ASSRTLGTEFYEQY
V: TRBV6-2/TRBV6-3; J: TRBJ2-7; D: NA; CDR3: ASSYRSGPYEQY
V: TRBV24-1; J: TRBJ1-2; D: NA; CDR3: ATSDPEPGRTYGYT
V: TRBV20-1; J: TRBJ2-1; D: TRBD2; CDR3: SATTVAGGNEQF
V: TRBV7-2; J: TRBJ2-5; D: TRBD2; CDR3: ANRMASGKNQETQY
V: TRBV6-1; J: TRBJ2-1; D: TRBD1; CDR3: ASSEQGWPYNEQF
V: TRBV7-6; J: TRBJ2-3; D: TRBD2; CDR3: ASSLGALSGSTDTQY
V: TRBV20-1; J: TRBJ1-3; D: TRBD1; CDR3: SAGQGAGNTIY
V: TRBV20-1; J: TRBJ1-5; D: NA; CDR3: SASIGSNQPQH
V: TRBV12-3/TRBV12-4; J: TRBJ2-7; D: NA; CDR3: ASSFWEDEQY
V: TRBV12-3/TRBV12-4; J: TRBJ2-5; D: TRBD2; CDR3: ASSLEAGGGLLETQY
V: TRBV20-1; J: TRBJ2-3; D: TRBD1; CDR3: SATSRDRGRTDTQY
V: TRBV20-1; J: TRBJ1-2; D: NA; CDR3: SANSHRDEDGYT
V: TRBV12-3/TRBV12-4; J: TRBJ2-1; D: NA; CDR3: ASSWRRDGYNEQF
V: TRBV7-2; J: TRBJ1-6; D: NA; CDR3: ASSPGQEPLH
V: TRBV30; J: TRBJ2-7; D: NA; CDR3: AWSTGSSYEQY
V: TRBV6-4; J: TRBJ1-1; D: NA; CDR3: ASSEGVI